The rows below give T cell receptor beta chains drawn from one sample of a study of beta chain features in type 1 diabetes. TCRdb keeps only in-frame clones here, not all; method: immunoSEQ multiplex PCR. The table records about 360,000 clones, over 9.5% of them present only once. What was sequenced was naive CD4+ T cells from blood. These receptors were collected from a man younger than 35 in good health. Each CDR3 is given with its conserved first and last residue. D genes are given only for firm matches. Size tells how often a clone was seen (once, few, many) or the class of an expanded clone, and some rows leave it out.

V gene	clone size	J gene	D gene	CDR3 DNA	CDR3 protein
TRBV28	-	TRBJ2-7	TRBD1	TGTGCCAGCAGCCAGAGGATGTGGGACAGGGTTGGGTACGAGCAGTACTTC	CASSQRMWDRVGYEQYF
TRBV30	few	TRBJ1-1	-	TGTGCCTTCACCCAGGGGACGGAAGCTTTCTTT	CAFTQGTEAFF
TRBV29-1	many	TRBJ2-7	-	TGCAGCGTTATAGAGCACAGATCTTACGAGCAGTACTTC	CSVIEHRSYEQYF
TRBV7-2	few	TRBJ1-2	TRBD1	TGTGCCAGCAACTTCGCTGGGACAGGGGGGGCCTATGGCTACACCTTC	CASNFAGTGGAYGYTF
TRBV25-1	-	TRBJ1-5	TRBD1	TGTGCCAACGACAGGGATTATAGCAATCAGCCCCAGCATTTT	CANDRDYSNQPQHF
TRBV27	few	TRBJ1-1	TRBD1	TGTGCCAGCAGAAGACAGGGCATGAACACTGAAGCTTTCTTT	CASRRQGMNTEAFF
TRBV4-2	-	TRBJ2-3	TRBD2	TGTGCCAGCAGCCAAGAAGCTAGCGGGGGCCTCGCAGATACGCAGTATTTT	CASSQEASGGLADTQYF
TRBV4-1	-	TRBJ2-1	TRBD1	TGCGCCAGCAGCCTGGTGGGACAGGGGGTTAGGGAGCAGTTCTTC	CASSLVGQGVREQFF
TRBV27	-	TRBJ2-1	TRBD2	TGTGCCAGCAGTCCACGGACTAGCGGAGGATCTGAGCAGTTCTTC	CASSPRTSGGSEQFF
TRBV12-5	few	TRBJ2-5	-	TGTGCTAGTGCGAGGGGGACATACCAAGAGACCCAGTACTTC	CASARGTYQETQYF
TRBV28	-	TRBJ1-2	-	TGTGCCAGCAGCCCCGCCGGGTATGAGTATGGCTACACCTTC	CASSPAGYEYGYTF
TRBV28	few	TRBJ1-1	-	TGTGCCAGCAGCCAACTACAGGACACTGAAGCTTTCTTT	CASSQLQDTEAFF
TRBV6-1	-	TRBJ1-5	TRBD1	TGTGCCAGCAGGGAGGATGACAGGGCCCCCCTGCCCCAGCATTTT	CASREDDRAPLPQHF
TRBV7-3	-	TRBJ2-7	-	TGTGCCAGCAGCTTAGCGGTCAGGGTCGAGCAGTACTTC	CASSLAVRVEQYF
TRBV5-6	few	TRBJ2-5	-	TGTGCCAGCAGCTTACAGGCTACGGAGACCCAGTACTTC	CASSLQATETQYF
TRBV5-1	few	TRBJ2-7	TRBD2	TGCGCCAGCAGCCCCCTTGTAGCGGGGACCTACGAGCAGTACTTC	CASSPLVAGTYEQYF
TRBV28	-	TRBJ1-2	TRBD1	TGTGCCAGTAGAAGACAGGGAATGAGCTATGGCTACACCTTC	CASRRQGMSYGYTF
TRBV30	-	TRBJ1-6	TRBD1	TGTGCCTGGCGATTCACAGGGGGCTCCTATAATTCACCCCTCCACTTT	CAWRFTGGSYNSPLHF
TRBV10-3	few	TRBJ2-7	-	TGTGCCATCAGTGAGGAGCAGGGAGGTTTCGAGCAGTACTTC	CAISEEQGGFEQYF
TRBV2	few	TRBJ2-1	TRBD2	TGTGCCAGCAGGATAGCGGGCCAGAGCTCCTACAATGAGCAGTTCTTC	CASRIAGQSSYNEQFF
TRBV7-2	-	TRBJ1-2	-	TGTGCCAGCAGCCCCCGGGAGGGCTATGGCTACACCTTC	CASSPREGYGYTF
TRBV19	-	TRBJ2-1	TRBD2	TGTGCCAGTAGTATACCGGGACTAGCGGAGGGGGGCAATGAGCAGTTCTTC	CASSIPGLAEGGNEQFF
TRBV14	-	TRBJ2-1	TRBD2	TGTGCCAGCAGCTTAACTAGCGGAGGGTACAATGAGCAGTTCTTC	CASSLTSGGYNEQFF
TRBV7-9	few	TRBJ1-2	TRBD1	TGTGCCAGCAGCAGGACAGGGGGCTATGGCTACACCTTC	CASSRTGGYGYTF
TRBV7-2	few	TRBJ1-1	-	TGTGCCAGCAGATTACTCCGGGGGACTGAAGCTTTCTTT	CASRLLRGTEAFF
TRBV7-8	-	TRBJ2-4	-	TGTGCCAGCAGTTACGACAGGCTCCCTAAAAACATTCAGTACTTC	CASSYDRLPKNIQYF
TRBV9	-	TRBJ2-7	TRBD2	TGTGCCAGCAGCTCAGGGCTAGCGGGATTATACGAGCAGTACTTC	CASSSGLAGLYEQYF
TRBV10-3	few	TRBJ2-3	TRBD2	TGTGCCATCAGTGAAGAGGGAGGGCCTAATACAGATACGCAGTATTTT	CAISEEGGPNTDTQYF